The clone carrying this TCR beta chain was observed many times. This sample was taken from a study of T cells after posttransplantation cyclophosphamide. Assay used: immunoSEQ multiplex PCR; TCRdb lists only in-frame clones, some missing. Listed for the sample are about 37,000 clones, none seen a single time. The CDR3 runs to 14 residues. Trimming cost V 5 bases and J 9 bases; bases outside gene matches: 10. Per the germline V gene, CDR1 is SEHNR and CDR2 is FQNEAQ (reference sequence). The chain combines TRBV7-9 with TRBJ1-1, with TRBD1 identical over 9 bases. Specimen: PBMCs. The TCR originated in a man younger than 40 in good health and a related stem cell transplant donor. CDR3 residues: CASSTSAGTGKAFF. The CDR3 DNA sequence: TGTGCCAGCAGCACTAGTGCCGGGACAGGGAAAGCTTTCTTT.